The table lists the clone carrying this T cell receptor (beta chain) with a few counts. Its antigen remains unidentified. CDR3 length: 12 residues. Germline V gives CDR1 GTSNPN, CDR2 SVGIG (reference sequence). V was trimmed by 7 bases and J by 2 bases, leaving 11 bases between them. The data derive from a study of cytotoxic CD8 clonotypes in ibrutinib-treated CLL. Study overall: Among the patients, around ten presented as relapsed/refractory and fewer than 16 as treatment-naive; around 17 showed unmutated IGHV. Investigators reported about 24 partial and 2 complete responses; after median roughly 70 months, roughly 15 patients remained remitted and about twelve progressed. Whole-study findings and limits: Sampling schedules were unmatched across sustained-remission and progressing patients.

Sequencing sought depths of 1 in 200,000 to 1 in 1 million T cells. TCRdb's copy holds only in-frame clones and misses some; the assay was immunoSEQ multiplex PCR. The data show 15,000 to 20,000 clones, 68% seen once. The chain is built from TRBV30 and TRBJ1-1; D is uncertain. The sample consisted of PBMCs, taken before ibrutinib treatment. This receptor was taken from a human donor with chronic lymphocytic leukemia. CDR3 DNA: TGTGCCTCAACGGCGGGCAACACTGAAGCTTTCTTT. It codes for CASTAGNTEAFF.